What follows are 3 T cell receptor beta chains derived from one specimen sequenced in a study of identical twins. Each CDR3 protein gets one entry after TCRdb re-called the 5' RACE reads with MiXCR. The sample shows roughly 280,000 distinct CDR3 sequences, roughly 9% of them seen only once. These data are also associated with another study on yellow fever vaccine responses in identical twins.

Sequenced sample: CD8+ T cells sorted from blood. The source is a young woman in good health.

At least ten counts were recorded for this clonotype. The V gene is TRBV11-2, the J gene TRBJ2-6; 9 bases align to TRBD1. Germline-derived CDR1 and CDR2 are SGHAT and FQNNGV. Unmatched junction bases numbered 10, after V lost 3 bases and J lost 4 bases. The CDR3 totals 18 residues. In DNA form, the CDR3 reads TGTGCCAGCAGCTTGGGGACAGGGTCTTATTCCGGGGCCAACGTCCTGACTTTC. The encoded protein is CASSLGTGSYSGANVLTF.

This clonotype was observed a handful of times. The chain recombines TRBV4-3 with TRBJ2-3, with a tentative D call TRBD2 (5 bases). V lost 0 bases, J lost 6 bases, and 13 bases lay in between. Germline V lookup: CDR1 LGHNA, CDR2 YSLEER. The CDR3 extends over 15 amino acids. CDR3: CASSQDYGERDTQYF. In DNA form, the CDR3 reads TGCGCCAGCAGCCAAGATTACGGGGAACGCGATACGCAGTATTTT.

This clonotype was counted at least ten times. V usage is TRBV9 and J usage is TRBJ2-5, with TRBD1 identical over 7 bases. With 0 bases clipped from V and 4 bases from J, the junction kept 3 bases outside the gene matches. Per germline, CDR1 SGDLS and CDR2 YYNGEE. The CDR3 is 14 amino acids. Here the CDR3 reads CASSVAGTAETQYF. CDR3 bases: TGTGCCAGCAGCGTAGCAGGGACAGCAGAGACCCAGTACTTC. The full variable domain, in which reference TRBV9 and TRBJ2-5 provide the parts outside the CDR3, is DSGVTQTPKHLITATGQRVTLRCSPRSGDLSVYWYQQSLDQGLQFLIQYYNGEERAKGNILERFSAQQFPDLHSELNLSSLELGDSALYFCASSVAGTAETQYFGPGTRLLVL.